This paragraph reports one T cell receptor beta chain. The entry originates in a study of blood T cell repertoires in COVID-19. Study information: Acute and convalescent COVID-19 samples came from the United States, Italy and Spain. From T cells, B-cell-depleted T cells, or PBMCs came the material, which was cDNA or gDNA.

TCRdb's table, derived via immunoSEQ multiplex PCR, lists solely in-frame clones and lacks some. The sample has 150,000 to 200,000 clones, 65% to 90% seen once. V was shortened by 5 bases and J by 3 bases, with 13 bases between the two germline ends. The CDR3 is made up of 15 amino acids. The germline V gene encodes CDR1 SGHAT and CDR2 FQNNGV. Sample: peripheral blood. The receptor was derived from a man aged 60 to 75 with acute or convalescent COVID-19. The chain links TRBV11-2 to TRBJ1-4, with D uncertain. CDR3 in DNA: TGTGCCAGCAGCCCCCTTCCGGGTCCTAATGAAAAACTGTTTTTT. As protein: CASSPLPGPNEKLFF.